The entry below gives a single TCR beta chain sequence along with its context. Its cognate antigen is unknown. PCR employed 60 Vbeta and 13 Jbeta primers. Generated by immunoSEQ multiplex PCR, the TCRdb table keeps only in-frame clones and is missing some. The data show 65,000 to 75,000 clones, 65% to 70% seen once. The record originates from a study of cytomegalovirus exposure and HLA in healthy donors. The study's findings and limits: Analysis performed later found roughly 17,000 TCR beta sequences associated with HLA alleles at 0.05 false discovery rate.

The CDR3 extends over 14 amino acids. Germline CDR1 reads SGHRS; CDR2 reads YFSETQ. Between the trimmed V and J ends, which lost 7 bases and 8 bases, there was a span of 18 bases. The gene calls are TRBV5-1 and TRBJ1-4; D is possibly TRBD1 (5 bases). This clonotype originated in a woman between 25 and 40 years old in good health and CMV-seronegative. The sequenced material came from PBMCs. This CDR3 reads CASAGGGYSEKLFF. The CDR3 DNA reads TGCGCCAGCGCCGGGGGGGGGTACAGCGAAAAACTGTTTTTT.